This T cell receptor beta chain is drawn from a study of shared clonotypes between healthy human individuals. Study-level findings and limits: What naive subsets generally showed was a larger estimated richness than memory subsets showed.

Measured with immunoSEQ multiplex PCR; TCRdb has only the in-frame clones, and not every one. The table records some 790,000 clones, over 60% of them present only once. The V end was cut by 6 bases, the J end by 5 bases, with 10 bases between. Looked up from germline, CDR1 is SNHLY and CDR2 is FYNNEI. This CDR3 contains 12 residues. For this clone: What it binds is unknown.

This sequence joins TRBV2 and TRBJ1-2, with D possibly being TRBD1 (6 bases). Sequenced: memory CD4+ T cells sorted from blood. Subset specified: CD45RA-negative fraction. This TCR was recovered from a young woman in good health. DNA for the CDR3: TGTGCCAGCAGGTATACAGGGTATGGCTACACCTTC. Encoded protein: CASRYTGYGYTF.